Included here is one TCR beta chain sequence, with context. This clone appeared once. Its antigen has not been determined. No much larger clone exists at a distance of one base, and base qualities are not known. This entry belongs to a study of blood T cell repertoires in COVID-19 (dated by TCRdb to about 2020). As for the study more broadly: The collaborator samples originated in the United States, Italy and Spain and spanned the acute and convalescent phases of COVID-19. The material from the prospective study consisted of cDNA or gDNA derived from T cells, B-cell-depleted T cells, or PBMCs. The dataset comprised deeply sampled blood TCRbeta repertoires from subjects exposed to, actively infected with, or recovered from COVID-19. The repertoires were made available in a free public database intended to serve as a resource for research on the immune response to SARS-CoV-2. Samples came from the ongoing ImmuneRACE study (first 160 participants) plus 1,254 subjects from 6 global collaborators. A de-identified subject ID, COVID-19 status, age in years and sex were almost always included in the sample metadata. Where available, HLA class I and class II types were obtained from metadata supplied by the sample provider rather than from assay-based typing.

The immunoSEQ Assay, a bias-controlled multiplex PCR, was used to amplify TCRbeta CDR3 regions from genomic DNA. The authors' pipeline ran thus. The number of nucleated cells in each sample was estimated by amplification of reference gene primers within the assay. To quantify the absolute abundance of each unique TCRbeta CDR3 rearrangement, sequence reads were collapsed and filtered. For each sample, productive Simpson clonality was calculated as the square root of Simpson's diversity index across productive rearrangements. In its TCRdb copy, this immuneACCESS table keeps in-frame sequences only and misses some clones. Where compared with another copy, unresolved V genes explain less than half of these, and the others have no known cause. D and trimming were read from the DNA, whereas the V and J calls and clone size are those reported in that table. The sample table shows almost 250,000 clones, and 75% to 90% are seen once. The ten largest clones represent over 4% of the sample.

Beyond this particular receptor, the publication reports: The quantity of clinical and demographic metadata differed by source and by participant and was supplied without curation.

Participants in the prospective study were enrolled through a virtual design, were aged about 18 to 90 years, and lived in approximately 25 United States geographic areas. Cohort assignment in the prospective study relied on participant-reported clinical history from a screening survey and a study questionnaire. ImmuneRACE Cohort 3 recovered participants were defined by two consecutive negative NP/OP PCR tests, healthcare professional clearance, or symptom resolution. Each participant in the prospective study had whole blood, serum and a nasopharyngeal or oropharyngeal swab collected by mobile phlebotomists. Over a roughly 2-month period, participants in the prospective study had the option of providing additional blood draws and questionnaires. Blood samples from the prospective study were shipped frozen or at room temperature prior to DNA extraction. Compared with germline, V lacks 3 bases and J lacks 7 bases; bases without a gene match: 10. The CDR1 and CDR2 encoded by the germline V gene (reference sequence) are DFQATT and SNEGSKA. The CDR3 spans 15 residues, from the cysteine through the phenylalanine. Only the CDR3 DNA stays, 45 bases, in frame from base 1.

Input material: PBMCs or T cells enriched from blood (not recorded which). The rearrangement combines TRBV20-1 with TRBJ2-1, and TRBD2 aligns with 9 junction nucleotides. This sequence originates from a woman in her thirties who had recovered from COVID-19. The CDR3 reads CSASPGLAIGNEQFF. Here is the DNA: TGCAGTGCTAGTCCCGGACTAGCGATCGGGAATGAGCAGTTCTTC.